This is a list of T cell receptor beta chains from one sample in a study of regulatory T cells in long-lasting Graves disease. TCRdb reprocessed the multiplex PCR reads with MiXCR, giving one entry per CDR3 protein. Among over 200,000 distinct CDR3 sequences listed, roughly 18% were seen once. Specimen: peripheral blood mononuclear cells (PBMCs), collected at new diagnosis, from a patient treated with antithyroid drugs. These receptors came from a female donor with Graves disease. CDR3s leave out the opening cysteine and the closing phenylalanine or tryptophan. The order of the fields is clone size, V gene, CDR3 protein. Some rows mark clone size as missing; the rest say once, few, many or name a class of expanded clone.

many,TRBV19,ASSGDHGDNSPLH
many,TRBV9,ASSFGQGGTEAF
many,TRBV28,ASSLYPGLSGNTIY
many,TRBV11-2,ASSPRPASSTDTQY
.,TRBV13,ASSPLAGTNNEQF
many,TRBV6-2/TRBV6-3,ASTIGVRGSGELF
.,TRBV5-4,ASSLGLASSSYNEQF
many,TRBV28,ASSLEIGELF
many,TRBV7-2,ASSLLSGGGEQF
few,TRBV10-2,ASRPTSGSNEQY
many,TRBV30,AWRFRGRGYGYT
many,TRBV25-1,ASRDGQASTDTQY
many,TRBV7-2,ASSPRQGRQPQH
.,TRBV27,ASSLGGTFIEKLF
many,TRBV28,ASSSERSPYGYT
many,TRBV12-5,ASGLVRLLWDRGPYEQY
many,TRBV6-1,ASGPGPSGSYEQF
many,TRBV27,ASSLAGMVNEQF
many,TRBV30,AWSGSGSYGYT
many,TRBV12-3/TRBV12-4,ASSLSGSFYEQY
many,TRBV18,ASSSRDRGRLEQF
few,TRBV6-9,ASRDSQGADTEAF
.,TRBV6-1,ASSGTTLSNEQF
many,TRBV6-1,ASRRTGGTDTQY
many,TRBV7-2,ASSLQQGYGYT
many,TRBV24-1,ATSAGTTGANVLT
.,TRBV19,ASSPYAGENNEQF
many,TRBV7-2,ASSFGWGTEAF
many,TRBV7-9,ASSPVGNEQF
many,TRBV20-1,SARDRVGYSNQPQH
.,TRBV11-3,ASSLSGFTGNTIY
many,TRBV11-2,ASTYRGDYGYT
.,TRBV7-2,ASSLAVRDYNYGYT
many,TRBV18,ASSPMRQAYNEQF
many,TRBV2,ASSQSPIQPQH
many,TRBV2,ASGAGGFYNEQF
.,TRBV12-3/TRBV12-4,ASVDRDYNEQF